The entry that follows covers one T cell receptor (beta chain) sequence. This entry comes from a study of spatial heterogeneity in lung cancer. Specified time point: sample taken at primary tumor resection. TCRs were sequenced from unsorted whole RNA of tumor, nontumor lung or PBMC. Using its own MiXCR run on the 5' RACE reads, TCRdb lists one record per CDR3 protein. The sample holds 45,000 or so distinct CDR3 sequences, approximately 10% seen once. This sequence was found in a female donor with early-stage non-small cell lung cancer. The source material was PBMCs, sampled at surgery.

CDR3 region: CASSPLGGGAETQYF. DNA for the CDR3: TGCGCCAGCAGCCCTCTCGGCGGGGGCGCGGAGACCCAGTACTTC. The V call is TRBV5-1, the J call TRBJ2-5; weak D call: TRBD2 (7 bases). CDR3 length equals 15 residues. CDR1 is SGHRS, CDR2 YFSETQ, per germline. V lost 4 bases, J lost 5 bases, and 18 bases lay in between.